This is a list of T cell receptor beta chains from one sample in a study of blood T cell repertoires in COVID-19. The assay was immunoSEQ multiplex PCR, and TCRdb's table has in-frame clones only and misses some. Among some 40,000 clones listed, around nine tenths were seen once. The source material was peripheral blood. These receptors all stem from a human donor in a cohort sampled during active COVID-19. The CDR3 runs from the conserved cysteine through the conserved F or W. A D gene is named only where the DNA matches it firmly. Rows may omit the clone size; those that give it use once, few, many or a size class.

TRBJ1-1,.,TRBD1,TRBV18,TGTGCCAGCTCACCGGGACAGGGGATCACTGAAGCTTTCTTT,CASSPGQGITEAFF
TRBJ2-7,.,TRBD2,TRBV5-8,TGTGCCAGCAGCCCACAGGCCGGGGGGGGACCCTACGAGCAGTACTTC,CASSPQAGGGPYEQYF
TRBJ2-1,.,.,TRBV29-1,TGCAGCGTTGAAGGGGTAGGGGATAGATATGAGCAGTTCTTC,CSVEGVGDRYEQFF
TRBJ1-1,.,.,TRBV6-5,TGTGCCACCGGATTGACACCTAACACTGAAGCTTTCTTT,CATGLTPNTEAFF
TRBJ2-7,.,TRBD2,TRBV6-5,TGTGCCAGCAGAGAGCTAGCGGGGACCTACGAGCAGTACTTC,CASRELAGTYEQYF
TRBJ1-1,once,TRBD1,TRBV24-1,TGTGCCAGTAGGGGACAGGGAAACACTGAAGCTTTCTTT,CASRGQGNTEAFF
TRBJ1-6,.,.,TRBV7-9,TGTGCCAGCAGCCCGGGGGATAACGATAATTCACCCCTCCACTTT,CASSPGDNDNSPLHF
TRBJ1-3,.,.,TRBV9,TGTGCCAGCAGCGAACAATCCCCTCGGTCCACAGGGTGGGAACCTGGAAACACCATATATTTT,CASSEQSPRSTGWEPGNTIYF
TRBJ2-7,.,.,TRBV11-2,TGTGCCAGCAGTCGTGTCGTTCCGACACTACAGGGTGGCCGGGACCCATCGGGGGAGCAGTACTTC,CASSRVVPTLQGGRDPSGEQYF
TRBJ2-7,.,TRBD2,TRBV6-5,TGTGCCAGCAGTATCTGGACTAGCGGGACCTACGAGCAGTACTTC,CASSIWTSGTYEQYF